The source of this TCR beta chain is a study of blood T cell repertoires in COVID-19. Study-wide context: COVID-19 samples, acute and convalescent, were from the United States, Italy and Spain.

V dropped 1 base and J dropped 0; count of bases not matched to a gene: 2. The germline gives CDR1 LGHNA, CDR2 YSLEER. CDR3 size: 16 residues. This table comes from immunoSEQ multiplex PCR, and its TCRdb copy is limited to in-frame clones, with some not included. The top ten clones hold 3.9% of a sample with approximately 300,000 clones, more than 85% of them seen once. The TCR sequence derives from a woman between 25 and 40 years old who had been exposed to COVID-19. Input material: PBMCs or T cells enriched from blood (not recorded which). The gene calls are TRBV4-3 and TRBJ2-3; 9 bases align to TRBD2. CDR3 coding DNA: TGCGCCAGCAGCCAAGTCCTAGCGGGGAGCACAGATACGCAGTATTTT. This gives the protein CASSQVLAGSTDTQYF.